This T cell receptor beta chain was profiled in a study of blood T cell repertoires in COVID-19. Study-wide background: From the United States, Italy and Spain came samples of acute and convalescent COVID-19. Nucleic acid was either cDNA or gDNA, and it came from T cells, B-cell-depleted T cells, or PBMCs.

Under the authors' procedure: Amplified reference gene primers provided the basis for estimating nucleated cell counts. The table came from immunoSEQ multiplex PCR; TCRdb's copy has only in-frame clones and leaves some out. V and J calls and clone size are given by that table; D and trimming were obtained from the DNA. The sample includes 46,000 or so clones, 80% to 90% seen only once; the top ten take around 32%. Seattle patient enrollment occurred during active infection, with longitudinal follow-up thereafter. From germline, CDR1 is LNHDA and CDR2 SQIVND (reference sequence). With V trimmed by 4 bases and J by 6 bases, 4 bases remained unmatched. The CDR3 is 14 amino acids.

This clonotype was obtained from a woman older than 75 with COVID-19, enrolled during active disease. The sequenced sample was peripheral blood. The chain couples TRBV19 to TRBJ2-1; 9 nucleotides match TRBD1. CDR3 residues: CASSRTGAGNEQFF. CDR3 DNA: TGTGCCAGTAGTAGGACAGGGGCCGGCAATGAGCAGTTCTTC.